A single sample gave rise to the 32 T cell receptor beta chains below, sequenced in a study of OX40 agonist ivuxolimab in advanced cancers. Sequencing was performed with immunoSEQ multiplex PCR; in TCRdb, only in-frame clones are kept and a portion is missing. Among some 59,000 clones listed, approximately 89% were seen once. The sequencing here drew on CD4+ or CD8+ T cells sorted from blood, taken in a trial of the OX40 agonist ivuxolimab. These receptor sequences come from an adult with an advanced solid tumor such as melanoma, head and neck, liver or kidney cancer.

This chain links TRBV27 with TRBJ2-5; 9 bases agree with TRBD2. The germline gives CDR1 MNHEY, CDR2 SMNVEV (reference sequence). Trimming took 3 bases from V and 5 from J; bases not matched to a gene: 10. The CDR3 totals 16 residues. The CDR3 DNA reads as TGTGCCAGCAGTTTGACGGCGGGAGGGCGATACGAGACCCAGTACTTC. It encodes CASSLTAGGRYETQYF.

The V call is TRBV15, the J call TRBJ2-3; tentatively, D is TRBD1 (5 bases). From germline, CDR1 is LNHNV and CDR2 YYDKDF (reference sequence). The CDR3 has 15 amino acids. V lost 4 bases and J lost 1, with 12 bases in between. CDR3 region: CATSTGLGGTDTQYF. CDR3 nucleotides: TGTGCCACCAGCACCGGGCTAGGGGGCACAGATACGCAGTATTTT.

Written as DNA, the CDR3 is TGTGCCAGCAGTTTGTCAGGGGTGGCCTACGAGCAGTACTTC. Protein product: CASSLSGVAYEQYF. The rearrangement joins TRBV27 to TRBJ2-7; maybe TRBD1 (6 bases). V lost 3 bases to trimming and J lost 2 bases, with 11 bases between them. CDR3 length: 14 residues. Per germline, CDR1 MNHEY and CDR2 SMNVEV (reference sequence).

The CDR3 DNA reads as TGTGCCAGCAGACCGGACAGGGGGTCGATCGAGCAGTACTTC. This codes for CASRPDRGSIEQYF. The J gene is TRBJ2-7, the V gene TRBV27; 10 bases are shared with TRBD1. J was trimmed by 6 bases and V by 6 bases; bases with no gene match: 8. Germline values: CDR1 MNHEY, CDR2 SMNVEV (reference sequence). The CDR3 spans 14 residues.

J is TRBJ2-7 and V is TRBV13; no reliable D call. This CDR3 is 12 amino acids long. The ends were cut back, 3 bases at V and 5 bases at J, with 8 bases in the middle. Per germline, CDR1 PRHDT and CDR2 FYEKMQ (reference sequence). The CDR3 DNA is TGTGCCAGCAGCTTCTCGCAAGACGAGCAGTACTTC. It translates to CASSFSQDEQYF.

CDR3 bases: TGTGCCAGCAGTCCCGCACAGGGGAAGGGCTACACCTTC. It encodes CASSPAQGKGYTF. The chain combines TRBV27 with TRBJ1-2; TRBD1 matches at 7 bases. This CDR3 is built from 13 residues. V was clipped by 5 bases and J by 8 bases; unmatched bases: 8. Germline lookup yields CDR1 MNHEY and CDR2 SMNVEV (reference sequence).

The chain uses TRBV10-3 and TRBJ2-1, with D perhaps TRBD1 (5 bases). The CDR3 length is 14 residues. Looked up from germline, CDR1 is ENHRY and CDR2 is SYGVKD. The V end was cut by 8 bases, the J end by 2 bases, with 13 bases between. The chain's CDR3 is CAISTRVAYNEQFF. As DNA, the CDR3 is TGTGCCATCTCGACCAGGGTAGCCTACAATGAGCAGTTCTTC.

The CDR3 DNA reads as TGTGCCAGCAGACCTACCTTAAGGGGGACGACCCAGTACTTC. It specifies CASRPTLRGTTQYF. The chain couples TRBV6-5 to TRBJ2-5, with D tentatively TRBD1 (6 bases). CDR1 MNHEY and CDR2 SVGAGI come from the germline V gene. The V end was cut by 6 bases, the J end by 7 bases, with 18 bases between. There are 14 residues in the CDR3.

The chain is built from TRBV6-5 and TRBJ2-7; D perhaps matches TRBD2 (7 bases). This CDR3 is built from 14 residues. Germline V gene data show CDR1 as MNHEY and CDR2 as SVGAGI. Trimming took 2 bases from V and 5 from J, leaving 13 bases between them. CDR3 in DNA: TGTGCCAGCAGTTACGGGCGGGGGCCCCACGAGCAGTACTTC. Residues: CASSYGRGPHEQYF.

The genes are TRBV9 and TRBJ2-3; TRBD1 aligns across 7 bases. V was pared by 4 bases and J by 3 bases, with 14 bases of the junction left unmatched. Germline CDR1 and CDR2: SGDLS and YYNGEE. CDR3 length: 17 amino acids. DNA for the CDR3: TGTGCCAGCAGCCTGAAGCCCACGGGACAGATGACAGATACGCAGTATTTT. Its translation: CASSLKPTGQMTDTQYF. The whole variable domain, remainder taken from reference TRBV9 and TRBJ2-3, is DSGVTQTPKHLITATGQRVTLRCSPRSGDLSVYWYQQSLDQGLQFLIQYYNGEERAKGNILERFSAQQFPDLHSELNLSSLELGDSALYFCASSLKPTGQMTDTQYFGPGTRLTVL.

This chain links TRBV7-3 with TRBJ2-6, with D tentatively TRBD1 (6 bases). V lost 3 bases, J lost 1 base, and 13 bases lay in between. Germline CDR1 SGHTA, CDR2 FQGTGA. The CDR3 sequence is 17 residues long. The DNA of the CDR3 is TGTGCCAGCAGCTTCAGCTACAGGGAGTCTGGGGCCAACGTCCTGACTTTC. Its translation: CASSFSYRESGANVLTF.

The rearrangement uses TRBV6-1 and TRBJ1-5, with D possibly matching TRBD1 (5 bases). Germline lookup yields CDR1 MNHNS and CDR2 SASEGT. Trimming shortened V by 6 bases and J by 5 bases, and 11 bases separated the two germline ends. This CDR3 is built from 13 residues. The CDR3 spells CASSAGWHQPQHF. DNA for the CDR3: TGTGCCAGCAGCGCAGGGTGGCATCAGCCCCAGCATTTT.

The chain combines TRBV7-9 with TRBJ1-4; a possible D gene is TRBD1 (5 bases). Trimming took 5 bases from V and 6 from J, leaving 13 bases between them. The CDR3 covers 14 residues. Germline V lookup: CDR1 SEHNR, CDR2 FQNEAQ (reference sequence). The CDR3 here is CASSPPGLDEKLFF. CDR3 sequence (DNA): TGTGCCAGCAGCCCCCCAGGGCTGGATGAAAAACTGTTTTTT.

The table lists this clone with a count of one. The V gene is TRBV5-6, the J gene TRBJ1-1, with D maybe TRBD1 (6 bases). This CDR3 has 15 residues. V was pared by 0 bases and J by 0 bases, with 9 bases between. Germline CDR1 and CDR2: SGHDT and YYEEEE. Written as DNA, the CDR3 is TGTGCCAGCAGCTTGGTCCAGGGGATGAACACTGAAGCTTTCTTT. Translated, it gives CASSLVQGMNTEAFF.

V usage is TRBV5-1 and J usage is TRBJ2-1, with TRBD2 identical over 9 bases. CDR1 is SGHRS and CDR2 is YFSETQ in the germline V gene. The length of the CDR3 is 16 residues. J gave up 12 bases and V 6 bases, and 19 bases lay outside the gene matches. CDR3 sequence (DNA): TGCGCCAGCACCCCAGGGTTAGCGGGAGCTGTGGTGTGGCAGTTCTTC. It translates to CASTPGLAGAVVWQFF.

In its sample, this clone was seen once. This chain connects TRBV2 to TRBJ1-1; unclear D gene. Per germline, CDR1 SNHLY and CDR2 FYNNEI. V lost 7 bases and J 3 bases, leaving 9 bases between the germline ends. The CDR3 covers 12 residues. The CDR3 nucleotides are TGTGCCAGCATCCAGGTATACACTGAAGCTTTCTTT. This gives the protein CASIQVYTEAFF.

The chain links TRBV7-8 to TRBJ1-2; D not resolved. The CDR3 length is 14 residues. V lost 0 bases to trimming and J lost 0 bases, with 5 bases between them. Germline CDR1 and CDR2: SGHVS and FQNEAQ. The CDR3 sequence is CASSLAMANYGYTF. For the CDR3, the DNA is TGTGCCAGCAGCTTAGCCATGGCTAACTATGGCTACACCTTC.

This chain joins TRBV4-3 and TRBJ2-4, with 9 bases aligning to TRBD1. The trim removed 4 bases at V and 8 bases at J, leaving 9 bases unmatched. Per the germline V gene, CDR1 is LGHNA and CDR2 is YSLEER. The CDR3 has 15 residues. CDR3: CASSPQGQGWDIQYF. CDR3 sequence (DNA): TGCGCCAGCAGCCCCCAGGGACAGGGATGGGACATTCAGTACTTC.

As DNA, the CDR3 is TGCAGCGTTGCAGGGGCGGAGGAAAAACTGTTTTTT. Protein product: CSVAGAEEKLFF. The rearrangement joins TRBV29-1 to TRBJ1-4, with D possibly TRBD1 on 6 matching bases. The CDR3 sequence is 12 residues long. CDR1 and CDR2 (germline): SQVTM, ANQGSEA. The V end lost 4 bases, the J end lost 8 bases, and 11 bases lay between the germline ends. Looking up the rest from reference TRBV29-1 and TRBJ1-4 gives the full variable domain: SAVISQKPSRDICQRGTSLTIQCQVDSQVTMMFWYRQQPGQSLTLIATANQGSEATYESGFVIDKFPISRPNLTFSTLTVSNMSPEDSSIYLCSVAGAEEKLFFGSGTQLSVL.

The chain combines TRBV11-2 with TRBJ1-5; the D is unclear. With 1 base removed from V and 1 base from J, the gap between germline ends came to 2 bases. Germline-derived CDR1 and CDR2 are SGHAT and FQNNGV. CDR3 size: 13 residues. As DNA, the CDR3 is TGTGCCAGCAGCTTAGGGAGCAATCAGCCCCAGCATTTT. Amino acids: CASSLGSNQPQHF. Full variable domain (outside the CDR3, taken from reference TRBV11-2 and TRBJ1-5): EAGVAQSPRYKIIEKRQSVAFWCNPISGHATLYWYQQILGQGPKLLIQFQNNGVVDDSQLPKDRFSAERLKGVDSTLKIQPAKLEDSAVYLCASSLGSNQPQHFGDGTRLSIL.

This clone was observed once. The chain couples TRBV9 to TRBJ2-1; tentatively, D is TRBD2 (5 bases). Germline CDR1 and CDR2: SGDLS and YYNGEE. The CDR3 is 12 amino acids. V dropped 4 bases and J dropped 10 bases, with 12 bases sitting between them. The CDR3 DNA is TGTGCCAGCAGCTCCTCATCGGGGGAGCAGTTCTTC. Protein product: CASSSSSGEQFF.

With respect to this clone: Different DNA sequences within this sample yield the same CDR3. The J gene is TRBJ2-1, the V gene TRBV9; D is unresolved. V lost 4 bases and J 4 bases, leaving 12 bases between the germline ends. CDR1 and CDR2 from the germline V gene are SGDLS and YYNGEE. There are 14 residues in the CDR3. CDR3 in DNA: TGTGCCAGCAGCCCTCGGACCCTTTACAATGAGCAGTTCTTC. Translation gives CASSPRTLYNEQFF. Combining the CDR3 with reference TRBV9 and TRBJ2-1 gives the whole variable domain DSGVTQTPKHLITATGQRVTLRCSPRSGDLSVYWYQQSLDQGLQFLIQYYNGEERAKGNILERFSAQQFPDLHSELNLSSLELGDSALYFCASSPRTLYNEQFFGPGTRLTVL.

This clone was picked up a small number of times. The chain links TRBV27 to TRBJ2-7; D unclear. The CDR3 is 11 residues long. Trimming shortened V by 0 bases and J by 7 bases, and 4 bases separated the two germline ends. Per germline, CDR1 MNHEY and CDR2 SMNVEV (reference sequence). The CDR3 here is CASSLSGEQYF. CDR3 nucleotide sequence: TGTGCCAGCAGTTTATCGGGGGAGCAGTACTTC.

The chain employs TRBV12-5 and TRBJ2-1; D is unclear. The CDR3 has 12 residues. Between the trimmed V and J ends, which lost 5 bases and 7 bases, there was a span of 9 bases. The germline V gene encodes CDR1 LGHNT and CDR2 FRNRAP. CDR3 bases: TGTGCTAGTGGTCCCTACGAAAATGAGCAGTTCTTC. Translation gives CASGPYENEQFF.

The rearrangement uses TRBV11-2 and TRBJ2-1; D not certain. The V gene lost 5 bases and the J gene lost 1 base, with 6 bases spanning the gap. The CDR3 extends over 13 amino acids. Germline loops: CDR1 SGHAT, CDR2 FQNNGV. CDR3 sequence reads: CASSGVSYNEQFF. The CDR3 DNA sequence: TGTGCCAGCAGCGGGGTATCCTACAATGAGCAGTTCTTC.

This chain uses TRBV27 with TRBJ2-7; maybe TRBD1 (6 bases). CDR1 is MNHEY, CDR2 SMNVEV, per germline (reference sequence). CDR3 length: 13 residues. The germline V and J ends were trimmed by 8 bases and 7 bases, with 18 bases remaining between them. The CDR3: CASWPQGTPEQYF. The CDR3 DNA sequence: TGTGCCAGCTGGCCTCAGGGGACCCCGGAGCAGTACTTC.

The J gene is TRBJ2-1, the V gene TRBV5-5, with unresolved D. V gave up 1 base and J gave up 7 bases, with 6 bases separating them. The CDR3 covers 12 residues. Germline V lookup: CDR1 SGHKS, CDR2 YYEKEE (reference sequence). The CDR3 DNA sequence: TGTGCCAGCAGCTTGTATGGAAATGAGCAGTTCTTC. As protein: CASSLYGNEQFF.

V is TRBV13 and J is TRBJ1-2; TRBD1 matches 7 bases. The CDR3 runs 14 residues. V shed 5 bases, J shed 3 bases, and the junction held 6 bases outside the gene matches. CDR1 PRHDT and CDR2 FYEKMQ come from the germline V gene (reference sequence). The CDR3 loop is CASSPRDRDYGYTF. The CDR3 bases are TGTGCCAGCAGCCCCCGAGACAGGGACTATGGCTACACCTTC.

V gene TRBV19 combines with J gene TRBJ2-5, with 12 bases aligning to TRBD2. The CDR3 is 18 amino acids. The germline V gene has CDR1 LNHDA and CDR2 SQIVND (reference sequence). The ends lost 4 bases at V and 5 bases at J; junction bases unmatched: 14. CDR3 residues: CASSRLAGGRMMEETQYF. The CDR3 DNA sequence: TGTGCCAGTAGTAGGCTAGCGGGGGGGCGTATGATGGAGGAGACCCAGTACTTC.

This clone has just one count. The rearrangement joins TRBV7-6 to TRBJ2-7; D is unclear. Germline loops: CDR1 SGHVS, CDR2 FNYEAQ. V was clipped by 6 bases and J by 3 bases, with 18 bases between them. The CDR3 totals 15 residues. CDR3 loop: CASSLHGVTGYEQYF. The CDR3 DNA follows: TGTGCCAGCAGTTTACATGGTGTGACTGGCTACGAGCAGTACTTC.

This chain uses TRBV7-9 with TRBJ1-1, with TRBD1 matching 10 bases. With 7 bases clipped from V and 0 bases from J, the junction kept 5 bases outside the gene matches. CDR3 size: 15 residues. Per the germline V gene, CDR1 is SEHNR and CDR2 is FQNEAQ (reference sequence). CDR3 in amino acids: CASNWDRGMNTEAFF. The DNA of the CDR3 is TGTGCCAGCAACTGGGACAGGGGCATGAACACTGAAGCTTTCTTT. Full variable domain (remainder filled in from reference TRBV7-9 and TRBJ1-1): DTGVSQNPRHKITKRGQNVTFRCDPISEHNRLYWYRQTLGQGPEFLTYFQNEAQLEKSRLLSDRFSAERPKGSFSTLEIQRTEQGDSAMYLCASNWDRGMNTEAFFGQGTRLTVV.

The chain links TRBV7-3 to TRBJ2-7; no clear D gene. V lost 2 bases to trimming and J lost 2 bases, with 13 bases between them. Germline V gene lookup returns CDR1 SGHTA and CDR2 FQGTGA. The CDR3 contains 15 residues. CDR3 loop: CASSLEAGRTYEQYF. The DNA of the CDR3 is TGTGCCAGCAGCTTAGAGGCAGGCAGAACCTACGAGCAGTACTTC.